This T cell receptor beta chain comes out of a study of T-cell reconstitution after alpha-beta-depleted transplantation in children. A TCRbeta library incorporating unique molecular identifiers was prepared. MiXCR was run by TCRdb on the PCR reads, yielding one entry per CDR3 protein. The table records around 180,000 distinct CDR3 sequences, 11% of them present only once. This clonotype occurred a few times. What it binds is not known. V was clipped by 10 bases and J by 3 bases; unmatched bases: 10. Per the germline V gene, CDR1 is MNHNS and CDR2 is SASEGT. The CDR3 has 15 amino acids. General study findings and limits: The origin of high day-60 TCRbeta diversity in some patients lay in surviving recipient T cells and thymic progenitors. Alpha-beta T cells present about two months after transplant were reported to originate from several hundred expanded graft clones. One year after transplant, T-cell counts and diversity came mostly from newly produced T cells.

This sample comprised PBMCs, obtained before TCRalphabeta/CD19-depleted stem cell transplant. The sequence derives from a boy aged 2-9 years with acute myeloid leukemia, due to receive a stem cell transplant. The chain recombines TRBV6-1 with TRBJ2-1; 9 bases line up with TRBD2. CDR3 sequence: CATTLAGADYNEQFF. The DNA of the CDR3 is TGTGCCACAACATTAGCGGGAGCCGACTACAATGAGCAGTTCTTC.